These 21 T cell receptor beta chains originate from one sample sequenced in a study of lymphopenia after photon versus proton radiotherapy. Some clones are missing from TCRdb's copy, which holds only in-frame ones; the method was immunoSEQ multiplex PCR. The sample includes 16,000 or so clones, about 88% of them seen just once. Sequencing used peripheral blood, obtained from a patient treated with proton-based radiotherapy. The receptor set was obtained from a woman aged 60-75 years with cholangiocarcinoma. Some clones in this sample may be carry-over from other donors' samples.

V usage is TRBV11-2 and J usage is TRBJ2-1; TRBD2 agrees at 10 bases. Germline V gene data show CDR1 as SGHAT and CDR2 as FQNNGV. CDR3 size: 15 residues. V shed 0 bases, J shed 9 bases, and the junction held 5 bases outside the gene matches. In nucleotides, the CDR3 is TGTGCCAGCAGCTTAGAGGGGTTAGCGGGAGGTGAGCAGTTCTTC. This codes for CASSLEGLAGGEQFF.

This chain links TRBV19 with TRBJ1-5; D gene unclear. Germline CDR1 LNHDA, CDR2 SQIVND (reference sequence). Trimming pared 3 bases from V and 1 base from J, leaving 10 bases between. The CDR3 totals 15 residues. CDR3 loop: CASSMRQRSNQPQHF. In nucleotides, the CDR3 is TGTGCCAGTAGTATGCGGCAGCGAAGCAATCAGCCCCAGCATTTT.

This rearrangement joins TRBV21-1 to TRBJ1-5. TRBV21-1 is assigned pseudogene status. This CDR3 is 13 amino acids long. The CDR3 nucleotides read TGTGCCAGCAGTCCGTATAGCAATCAGCCCCAGCATTTT. This encodes CASSPYSNQPQHF.

The V call is TRBV6-6, the J call TRBJ1-2, with 9 nucleotides matching TRBD1. Germline CDR1 reads MNHNY; CDR2 reads SVGAGI (reference sequence). This CDR3 spans 14 amino acids. With V trimmed by 6 bases and J by 6 bases, 8 bases remained unmatched. The CDR3 nucleotides are TGTGCCAGCAGAAACCGGGACAGGGTAGATGGCTACACCTTC. Translation gives CASRNRDRVDGYTF.

The rearrangement uses TRBV7-2 and TRBJ2-4; 7 nucleotides match TRBD2. The CDR3 contains 17 residues. V shed 5 bases, J shed 0 bases, and the junction held 10 bases outside the gene matches. CDR1 and CDR2 from the germline V gene are SGHTA and FQGNSA. CDR3 sequence (DNA): TGTGCCAGCAGCCGCCCCACTAGCGCCCTAGCCAAAAACATTCAGTACTTC. This encodes CASSRPTSALAKNIQYF.

The CDR3 region has the DNA TGTGCCAGCAGCCCTCGACAGGGCTCCTACGAGCAGTACTTC. Its translation: CASSPRQGSYEQYF. The chain carries TRBV7-6 and TRBJ2-7; 7 nucleotides match TRBD1. From germline, CDR1 is SGHVS and CDR2 FNYEAQ. J lost 0 bases, V lost 5 bases, and 4 bases had no gene match. The CDR3 runs to 14 residues.

The chain is built from TRBV27 and TRBJ2-7; D gene unclear. This CDR3 has 14 residues. CDR1 and CDR2 (germline): MNHEY, SMNVEV (reference sequence). Trimming removed 2 bases at V and 2 bases at J, with 10 bases between. CDR3 region: CASSLNGLPYEQYF. The CDR3 DNA sequence: TGTGCCAGCAGTTTAAACGGGCTTCCCTACGAGCAGTACTTC.

The gene calls are TRBV9 and TRBJ2-2, with a possible D match to TRBD1 (6 bases). Trimming pared 5 bases from V and 3 bases from J, leaving 17 bases between. Germline V gene sequence: CDR1 SGDLS, CDR2 YYNGEE. The length of the CDR3 is 16 residues. CDR3 nucleotide sequence: TGTGCCAGCAGTACGCTACAGGGTAGGCACACCGGGGAGCTGTTTTTT. This gives the protein CASSTLQGRHTGELFF.

CDR3 in amino acids: CASSKRQGSVEETQYF. The CDR3 DNA follows: TGTGCCAGCAGCAAACGACAGGGATCTGTCGAAGAGACCCAGTACTTC. V usage is TRBV7-9 and J usage is TRBJ2-5, with 7 bases aligning to TRBD1. V lost 5 bases and J lost 3; bases outside the gene matches: 12. This CDR3 has 16 amino acids. Germline lookup yields CDR1 SEHNR and CDR2 FQNEAQ (reference sequence).

The chain recombines TRBV7-2 with TRBJ2-3; TRBD2 agrees at 9 bases. The germline gives CDR1 SGHTA, CDR2 FQGNSA. J lost 5 bases, V lost 1 base, and 7 bases had no gene match. CDR3 length equals 16 residues. CDR3 sequence reads: CASSLVSGRVRDTQYF. The CDR3 DNA is TGTGCCAGCAGCTTAGTTAGCGGGAGAGTCAGAGATACGCAGTATTTT.

The chain uses TRBV11-3 and TRBJ1-6, with 8 bases lining up with TRBD1. The germline CDR1 and CDR2 sequences are SGHNT and YENEEA. This CDR3 spans 14 amino acids. Losses at the gene ends were 5 bases for V and 7 bases for J; bases not matched to a gene: 4. CDR3 loop: CASSQGAANSPLHF. The CDR3 coding sequence is TGTGCCAGCAGCCAGGGGGCAGCGAATTCACCCCTCCACTTT.

The rearrangement links TRBV7-9 to TRBJ2-7; 9 bases are a match to TRBD1. Germline trimming cut 7 bases from V and 1 base from J; bases unmatched to any gene: 5. Germline-derived CDR1 and CDR2 are SEHNR and FQNEAQ (reference sequence). The length of the CDR3 is 14 residues. The CDR3 region is CASMGQGGSYEQYF. CDR3 nucleotide sequence: TGTGCCAGCATGGGACAGGGAGGGTCCTACGAGCAGTACTTC.

V gene TRBV6-5 combines with J gene TRBJ1-1; no firm D call. The CDR3 runs 13 residues. From germline, CDR1 is MNHEY and CDR2 SVGAGI. V was cut by 5 bases and J by 8 bases, with 15 bases left in between. CDR3 in DNA: TGTGCCAGCAGTGAGGCTTTGTTCCAAGAAGCTTTCTTT. This gives the protein CASSEALFQEAFF.

The sample holds one count of this clone. The rearrangement uses TRBV7-2 and TRBJ2-6; D is uncertain. Trimming stripped 1 base from V and 2 bases from J, with 3 bases between. CDR1 is SGHTA, CDR2 FQGNSA, per germline. The CDR3 consists of 14 residues. CDR3 DNA: TGTGCCAGCAGCTTAGGAGCTGGGGCCAACGTCCTGACTTTC. It encodes CASSLGAGANVLTF.

The rearrangement links TRBV19 to TRBJ1-1, with unresolved D. Trimming shortened V by 7 bases and J by 1 base, and 19 bases separated the two germline ends. Germline V lookup: CDR1 LNHDA, CDR2 SQIVND (reference sequence). This CDR3 spans 16 amino acids. Here the CDR3 reads CASTDLVGISNTEAFF. In DNA form, the CDR3 reads TGTGCCAGTACAGACCTCGTAGGCATCTCGAACACTGAAGCTTTCTTT.

The gene calls are TRBV29-1 and TRBJ1-3; TRBD1 matches at 8 bases. CDR1 SQVTM and CDR2 ANQGSEA come from the germline V gene. Trimming removed 6 bases from V and 3 bases from J; junction bases left unmatched: 4. This CDR3 has 13 amino acids. The CDR3 reads CSVVQGVGNTIYF. For the CDR3, the DNA is TGCAGCGTCGTACAGGGGGTTGGAAACACCATATATTTT.

This rearrangement joins TRBV5-4 to TRBJ2-7; D unresolved. V was clipped by 2 bases and J by 5 bases, with 5 bases between them. CDR3 length: 11 amino acids. Germline V gives CDR1 SGHNT, CDR2 YYREEE (reference sequence). The CDR3 DNA sequence: TGTGCCAGCAGCTTTGACCACGAGCAGTACTTC. Its translation: CASSFDHEQYF.

This clone came up a few times. The chain has TRBV6-5 and TRBJ2-3; 7 bases align to TRBD2. The length of the CDR3 is 15 residues. Germline values: CDR1 MNHEY, CDR2 SVGAGI. J was trimmed by 1 base and V by 2 bases; bases with no gene match: 3. CDR3 region: CASSYVAGGTDTQYF. The DNA of the CDR3 is TGTGCCAGCAGTTACGTTGCGGGAGGCACAGATACGCAGTATTTT.

The rearrangement joins TRBV9 to TRBJ2-3, with TRBD1 matching over 8 bases. Germline values: CDR1 SGDLS, CDR2 YYNGEE. The CDR3 runs to 15 residues. The junction had 2 bases not matched to a gene; V was cut back by 2 bases and J by 0 bases. Here the CDR3 reads CASSVGTGSTDTQYF. CDR3 coding DNA: TGTGCCAGCAGCGTTGGGACAGGCAGCACAGATACGCAGTATTTT.

The chain recombines TRBV5-8 with TRBJ2-2, with D tentatively TRBD1 (6 bases). The CDR3 loop spans 15 amino acids. CDR1 is SGHTS, CDR2 YDEGEE, per germline. V gave up 0 bases and J gave up 4 bases, with 10 bases separating them. The CDR3 DNA follows: TGTGCCAGCAGCTTGGGCCAGGGGTTCACCGGGGAGCTGTTTTTT. This gives the protein CASSLGQGFTGELFF.

The rearrangement joins TRBV4-1 to TRBJ2-1; 10 positions match TRBD2. The CDR3 consists of 16 residues. The germline V gene encodes CDR1 MGHRA and CDR2 YSYEKL. The ends lost 1 base at V and 2 bases at J; junction bases unmatched: 2. DNA of the CDR3: TGCGCCAGCAGCCAAGGGGGGACTAGCGCCTACAATGAGCAGTTCTTC. This translates into CASSQGGTSAYNEQFF.